This T cell receptor (beta chain) derives from a study of cytomegalovirus exposure and HLA in healthy donors. The CDR3 totals 14 residues. V shed 5 bases and J 6 bases; nucleotides not matched to a gene: 8. From germline, CDR1 is MNHEY and CDR2 SMNVEV (reference sequence). Among the 110 or so subjects of the validation cohort, separate from the approximately 700-subject first cohort, were the donors. General study findings and limits: Among TCR beta chains, those listed as cytomegalovirus-associated numbered over 150.

Remarks on this clone: No antigen is known for it.

Sequencing was performed with immunoSEQ multiplex PCR; in TCRdb, only in-frame clones are kept and a portion is missing. The table records 90,000 to 130,000 clones, over 85% of them present only once. This sequence joins TRBV27 and TRBJ1-2; 8 bases agree with TRBD1. The source material was PBMCs. This clonotype was sampled from a woman aged 18-35 years in good health and CMV-seronegative. The CDR3 DNA sequence: TGTGCCAGCAGTCCCTCCGACAGGGGTGATGGCTACACCTTC. Its translation is CASSPSDRGDGYTF.